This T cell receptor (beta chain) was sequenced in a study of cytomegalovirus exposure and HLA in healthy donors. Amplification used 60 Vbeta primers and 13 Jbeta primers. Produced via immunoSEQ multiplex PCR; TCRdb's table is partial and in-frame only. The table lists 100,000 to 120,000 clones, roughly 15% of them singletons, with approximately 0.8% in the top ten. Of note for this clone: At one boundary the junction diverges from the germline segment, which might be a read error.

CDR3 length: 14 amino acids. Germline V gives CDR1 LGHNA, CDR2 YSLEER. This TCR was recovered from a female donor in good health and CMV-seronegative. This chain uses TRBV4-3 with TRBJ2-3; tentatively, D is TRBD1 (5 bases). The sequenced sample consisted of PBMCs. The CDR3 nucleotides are TGCGCCAGCAGCCCGAACTACTACACAGGTACGCAGTATTTT. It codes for CASSPNYYTGTQYF.